This T cell receptor beta chain was found in a study of response to subunit inactivated influenza vaccine. TCRdb ran MiXCR on the RT-PCR reads and lists one entry per CDR3 protein. The sample has just under 550,000 distinct CDR3 sequences, under 30% seen once. The CDR3 is made up of 13 amino acids. Trimming shortened V by 7 bases and J by 2 bases, and 11 bases separated the two germline ends. Germline CDR1 is MNHNS and CDR2 is SASEGT. The table lists this clonotype with a count of one. Separately, the same data were catalogued under a study of T cells expressing NK-cell markers. That publication notes: Libraries used 5'RACE template switching adding universal primer site and UMIs. Sorted CD3+CD56+NKG2C+, CD3+CD56+NKG2C- and CD3+CD56-NKG2C+ T cells supplied TCR beta repertoires. HCMV serostatus: most of the eight sequenced donors positive, one negative. Also leading the CD3+CD56-NKG2C+ fraction in a handful of donors were these clonotypes.

Sequencing was performed on CD4+ T cells sorted from PBMCs, taken 11 to 12 days after vaccination. The receptor's source is a man aged 50 to 60 who received an inactivated influenza vaccine. V usage is TRBV6-1 and J usage is TRBJ1-2; no definite D call. The CDR3 region is CASKGVGNYGYTF. In DNA form, the CDR3 reads TGTGCCAGCAAGGGAGTCGGGAACTATGGCTACACCTTC.